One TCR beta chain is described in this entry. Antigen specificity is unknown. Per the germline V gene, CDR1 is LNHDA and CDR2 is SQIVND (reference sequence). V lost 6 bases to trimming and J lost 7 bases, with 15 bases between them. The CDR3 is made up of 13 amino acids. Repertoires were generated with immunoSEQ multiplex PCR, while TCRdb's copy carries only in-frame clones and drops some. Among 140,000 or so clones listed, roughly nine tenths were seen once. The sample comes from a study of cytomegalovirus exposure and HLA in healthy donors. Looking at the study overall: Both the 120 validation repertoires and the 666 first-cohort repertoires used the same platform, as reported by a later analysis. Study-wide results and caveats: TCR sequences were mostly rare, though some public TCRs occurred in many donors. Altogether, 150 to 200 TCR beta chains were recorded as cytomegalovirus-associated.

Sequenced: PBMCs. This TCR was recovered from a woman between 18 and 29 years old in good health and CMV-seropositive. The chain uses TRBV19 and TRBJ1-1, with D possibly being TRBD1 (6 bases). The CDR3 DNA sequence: TGTGCCAGTAGCGCCGAGGGCAGGGGTGAAGCTTTCTTT. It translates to CASSAEGRGEAFF.